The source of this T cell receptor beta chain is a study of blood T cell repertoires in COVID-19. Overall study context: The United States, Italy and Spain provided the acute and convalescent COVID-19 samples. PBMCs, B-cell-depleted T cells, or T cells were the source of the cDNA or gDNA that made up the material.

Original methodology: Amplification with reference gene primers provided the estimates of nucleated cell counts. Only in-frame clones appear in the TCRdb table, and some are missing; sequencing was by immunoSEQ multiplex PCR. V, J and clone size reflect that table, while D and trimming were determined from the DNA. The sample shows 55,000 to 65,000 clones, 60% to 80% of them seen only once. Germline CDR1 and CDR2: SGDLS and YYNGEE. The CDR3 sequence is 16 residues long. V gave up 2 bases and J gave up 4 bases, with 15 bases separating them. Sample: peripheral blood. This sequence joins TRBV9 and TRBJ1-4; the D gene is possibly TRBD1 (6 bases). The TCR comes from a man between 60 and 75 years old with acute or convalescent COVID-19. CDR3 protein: CASSVESRGLNEKLFF. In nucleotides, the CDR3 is TGTGCCAGCAGCGTCGAATCCAGGGGTCTTAATGAAAAACTGTTTTTT.